A single TCR beta chain is shown here with its context. This entry comes from a study of blood T cell repertoires in COVID-19. Turning to the study itself: There were acute and convalescent COVID-19 samples, and they came from the United States, Italy and Spain. Sources were T cells, B-cell-depleted T cells, or PBMCs; the material itself was cDNA or gDNA.

In the authors' workflow: Researchers report that nucleated cell counts were estimated from reference gene primer amplification. The repertoire was sequenced with immunoSEQ multiplex PCR; TCRdb's copy has only in-frame clones and lacks some. D and trimming come from the DNA, and the V and J calls and clone size come from that table. The sample carries 72,000 or so clones, approximately 90% recorded once. The germline CDR1 and CDR2 sequences are SGHTA and FQGTGA. This CDR3 comprises 14 residues. The V gene lost 5 bases and the J gene lost 7 bases, with 15 bases spanning the gap. The chain recombines TRBV7-3 with TRBJ2-1, with no clear D. This TCR was sampled from a woman of 80 years or more with acute or convalescent COVID-19. The sample comprised peripheral blood. The DNA of the CDR3 is TGTGCCAGCAGCCCGACCCAGGATAGAAATGAGCAGTTCTTC. Protein: CASSPTQDRNEQFF.